A selection of T cell receptor beta chains follows, all from one sample in a study of cytomegalovirus exposure and HLA in healthy donors. TCRdb keeps only in-frame clones here, not all; method: immunoSEQ multiplex PCR. Here the sample spans 100,000 to 150,000 clones, approximately 80% being singletons. Input material: PBMCs. The receptors were sampled from a woman aged 40 to 50 in good health and CMV-seronegative. The CDR3 runs from the conserved cysteine through the conserved F or W. D genes are given only for firm matches. Only part of the rows carry a size: once, few, many, or a class if the clone is expanded.

TRBJ1-5,TRBV5-1,.,TRBD1,TGCGCCAGCAGCTTGGGGGACAGGGAGTATCAGCCCCAGCATTTT,CASSLGDREYQPQHF
TRBJ1-1,TRBV7-2,few,.,TGTGCCAGCAGCTTCCGGACTGAAGCTTTCTTT,CASSFRTEAFF
TRBJ2-2,TRBV4-3,.,TRBD1,TGCGCCAGCAGCCAAGTTTGGGGGACAGGGGGCGTCAAAAATCCCGGGGAGCTGTTTTTT,CASSQVWGTGGVKNPGELFF
TRBJ2-7,TRBV6-5,.,.,TGTGCCAGCAGCCCTGACAGGAGACGCCACGAGCAGTACTTC,CASSPDRRRHEQYF
TRBJ2-1,TRBV27,.,TRBD2,TGTGCCAGCAGTTCCCGGACTAGCGGAATATCCTACAATGAGCAGTTCTTC,CASSSRTSGISYNEQFF
TRBJ2-7,TRBV21-1,.,.,TGTGCCAGCAGCGCGGGACTATTATACGAGCAGTACTTC,CASSAGLLYEQYF
TRBJ2-3,TRBV4-2,.,TRBD2,TGTGCCAGCAGCCAAGGGGGACTAGGTGAAGATACGCAGTATTTT,CASSQGGLGEDTQYF
TRBJ2-1,TRBV5-4,few,TRBD2,TGTGCCAGCAGCCCTGGCGGGGGAAGCAATGAGCAGTTCTTC,CASSPGGGSNEQFF
TRBJ1-2,TRBV19,.,.,TGTGCCAGTAGTTTATCGACTTTCTATGGCTACACCTTC,CASSLSTFYGYTF
TRBJ2-3,TRBV7-2,.,TRBD2,TGTGCCAGCAGCGATCAGACAACTAGCGGGGAGGGCGCAGATACGCAGTATTTT,CASSDQTTSGEGADTQYF
TRBJ2-7,TRBV27,.,.,TGTGCCAGCAGTGTTCGGCGGGACCAGAAGGACGAGCAGTACTTC,CASSVRRDQKDEQYF
TRBJ1-1,TRBV6-4,.,TRBD1,TGTGCCAGCAGCCGACGGGACAGGGCTACTGAAGCTTTCTTT,CASSRRDRATEAFF
TRBJ2-1,TRBV7-3,.,TRBD1,TGTGCCAGCAGCTTAAGGGGACAGGGGTCCTACAATGAGCAGTTCTTC,CASSLRGQGSYNEQFF
TRBJ2-7,TRBV6-5,.,TRBD2,TGTGCCAGCCGTCGGACTAGCGGGAACTACGAGCAGTACTTC,CASRRTSGNYEQYF
TRBJ1-3,TRBV4-2,.,TRBD1,TGTGCCAGCAGCCCTACTACGGCCCAGACAGGGGGAAACACCATATATTTT,CASSPTTAQTGGNTIYF
TRBJ2-7,TRBV28,.,TRBD1,TGTGCCATACAGGGGGTAACGGGCGAGCAGTACTTC,CAIQGVTGEQYF
TRBJ2-1,TRBV29-1,.,.,TGCAGCGTCTGCAGACAGGGTGGACTAGCATGTTTCTTC,CSVCRQGGLACFF
TRBJ2-7,TRBV5-1,.,.,TGCGCCAGCAGCTTCGAGGGATTCTACGAGCAGTACTTC,CASSFEGFYEQYF
TRBJ2-7,TRBV7-9,few,.,TGTTCCAGCAGCCCCAAAACAGGACCCTACGAGCAGTACTTC,CSSSPKTGPYEQYF
TRBJ2-3,TRBV7-3,.,TRBD2,TGTGCCAGCAGCTCCTCCGGGACTAGTGCAGATACGCAGTATTTT,CASSSSGTSADTQYF
TRBJ2-6,TRBV5-6,.,TRBD1,TGTGCCAGCAGCTTGAGGGGGCCTGGGGCCAACGTCCTGACTTTC,CASSLRGPGANVLTF
TRBJ2-5,TRBV15,.,.,TGTGCCACCAGCAGAGTCGCCCCCGCGGGAGAGACCCAGTACTTC,CATSRVAPAGETQYF
TRBJ2-2,TRBV5-8,.,.,TGTGCCAGCATGGGACTCACGAACACCGGGGAGCTGTTTTTT,CASMGLTNTGELFF
TRBJ1-1,TRBV11-1,.,.,TGTGCCAGCAGCATCAGGGCGGCGAAGAACACTGAAGCTTTCTTT,CASSIRAAKNTEAFF
TRBJ2-5,TRBV5-6,.,TRBD2,TGTGCCAGCAGCTTTTATCCCGGGACTAGCGGGGTGAAGACCCAGTACTTC,CASSFYPGTSGVKTQYF
TRBJ1-2,TRBV5-1,once,.,TGCGCCAGCAGCGGGGGGTTGGATTATGGCTACACCTTC,CASSGGLDYGYTF
TRBJ1-1,TRBV6-6,.,.,TGTGCCAGCAGTTACTCGATTACCACTTCTGAAGCTTTCTTT,CASSYSITTSEAFF
TRBJ1-3,TRBV10-2,once,.,TGCGCCAGCAGCCTTCTGCCGTTCACGGTCGGAAACACCATATATTTT,CASSLLPFTVGNTIYF
TRBJ2-3,TRBV7-9,.,TRBD1,TGTGCCAGCAGCTTAGCTTTACAGGGGGCTACAGATACGCAGTATTTT,CASSLALQGATDTQYF
TRBJ1-5,TRBV19,.,.,TGTGCCAGTAGTATGTATCCAGGGGAACACCAGCCCCAGCATTTT,CASSMYPGEHQPQHF
TRBJ1-1,TRBV7-9,.,TRBD1,TGTGCCAGCAGCTTAAAGGGGGCTGGTGGCACTGAAGCTTTCTTT,CASSLKGAGGTEAFF
TRBJ1-1,TRBV2,.,TRBD1,TGTGCCAGCAGTGGCAACAGGGGACACACTGAAGCTTTCTTT,CASSGNRGHTEAFF
TRBJ1-3,TRBV29-1,.,TRBD1,TGCAGCGTCGAACCGGGACAGGGTCGAAACACCATATATTTT,CSVEPGQGRNTIYF
TRBJ2-3,TRBV7-7,.,.,TGTGCTAGCAGCCGTAAGTCCAGGGAGGATGGGACGCAGTATTTT,CASSRKSREDGTQYF
TRBJ2-7,TRBV6-1,.,.,TGTGCCAGCAGTACAGTTAGCTCCTACGAGCAGTACTTC,CASSTVSSYEQYF
TRBJ1-3,TRBV19,.,.,TGTGCCTGTAACGACAGATTCTACTCTGGAAACACCATATATTTT,CACNDRFYSGNTIYF
TRBJ2-5,TRBV13,.,TRBD2,TGTGCCAGCAGCTTATCGTCACTAGCGGGAGGGAGCCAAGAGACCCAGTACTTC,CASSLSSLAGGSQETQYF
TRBJ2-3,TRBV7-3,.,.,TGTGCCAGCAGCTTAACGGGGGGGCCGACAGATACGCAGTATTTT,CASSLTGGPTDTQYF
TRBJ2-1,TRBV5-1,few,TRBD1,TGCGCCAGCACCTGGGGGACAGGGGGCCGGGATGAGCAGTTCTTC,CASTWGTGGRDEQFF
TRBJ2-3,TRBV7-2,.,TRBD2,TGTGCCAGCAGCTATCCTCCCCTGACTAGCGGGAGTTTTAGAGATACGCAGTATTTT,CASSYPPLTSGSFRDTQYF
TRBJ1-1,TRBV27,.,TRBD1,TGTGCCAGCAGTTTAGACAGGGTGGGTAACACTGAAGCTTTCTTT,CASSLDRVGNTEAFF
TRBJ2-3,TRBV5-1,.,TRBD2,TGCGCCAGCAGCCCAAGACCGACTAGCGGGGGGGACACAGATACGCAGTATTTT,CASSPRPTSGGDTDTQYF
TRBJ1-3,TRBV5-1,.,.,TGCGCCAGCAGCTTGGGAGTCTCCGGGAACAGGGCTGGAAACACCATATATTTT,CASSLGVSGNRAGNTIYF
TRBJ2-3,TRBV10-2,.,.,TGCGCCAGCAGTGGGACAGTAAGATCCCTTACCACAGATACGCAGTATTTT,CASSGTVRSLTTDTQYF
TRBJ1-1,TRBV11-1,.,TRBD1,TGTGCCAGCAGCTTAGGGGACAGGGGCGGGAACACTGAAGCTTTCTTT,CASSLGDRGGNTEAFF
TRBJ2-1,TRBV7-2,.,TRBD2,TGTGCCAGCAGCTTAGGCTTTGTTAGCGGGAGGTATAATGAGCAGTTCTTC,CASSLGFVSGRYNEQFF
TRBJ2-2,TRBV19,few,.,TGTGCCAGTAGTATGATTCAGGTCGGGGAGCTGTTTTTT,CASSMIQVGELFF
TRBJ2-5,TRBV27,.,TRBD2,TGTGCCAGCAGTTTAGCTAGCGGGTTTCAAGAGACCCAGTACTTC,CASSLASGFQETQYF
TRBJ1-2,TRBV5-1,.,.,TGCGCCAGCAGCTTGGCTGCGGACTACTATGGCTACACCTTC,CASSLAADYYGYTF
TRBJ2-7,TRBV11-2,.,TRBD1,TGTGCCAGCAGCTTAGACTCCGGGACAGGGGTCTACGAGCAGTACTTC,CASSLDSGTGVYEQYF
TRBJ1-1,TRBV5-1,.,TRBD1,TGCGCCAGCAACCAAGATCCCGGGACAGGGGTAGCTTTCTTT,CASNQDPGTGVAFF
TRBJ2-6,TRBV9,.,TRBD1,TGTGCCAGCACCGCAGGGGGCACCGGGGCCAACGTCCTGACTTTC,CASTAGGTGANVLTF
TRBJ2-7,TRBV27,.,.,TGTGCCAGCAGTTTTGGGCAGGCCCACGAGCAGTACTTC,CASSFGQAHEQYF
TRBJ2-3,TRBV5-1,few,.,TGCGCCAGCCAAAGCGGCGGGTTCACAGATACGCAGTATTTT,CASQSGGFTDTQYF
TRBJ1-5,TRBV6-6,.,TRBD1,TGTGCCAGCAGTGGGACAGGGGTGAGCAATCAGCCCCAGCATTTT,CASSGTGVSNQPQHF
TRBJ2-5,TRBV9,.,.,TGTGCCAGCAGCGTAGGAACGGCGGGCTACCAAGAGACCCAGTACTTC,CASSVGTAGYQETQYF
TRBJ2-3,TRBV7-3,.,TRBD2,TGTGCCAGCAGCGAAGTAATAGCTAGCGGGGGGGATACGCAGTATTTT,CASSEVIASGGDTQYF
TRBJ2-6,TRBV28,.,.,TGTGCCAGCAGTTTATTGGGGGGAGCTGGGGCCAACGTCCTGACTTTC,CASSLLGGAGANVLTF
TRBJ1-5,TRBV6-6,.,.,TGTGCCAGCAGTTACTCGACGGGGAACCAGCATTTT,CASSYSTGNQHF
TRBJ1-2,TRBV6-1,.,.,TGTGCCAGCAGTGGATCTGGGGCAGGTGATCTCTATGGCTACACCTTC,CASSGSGAGDLYGYTF